This T cell receptor beta chain was obtained from a study of graft-versus-host responses after intestinal transplantation. Whole-study context: Multivisceral, liver-intestinal, or isolated intestinal grafts went to recipients.

As for this clone: The target antigen is unknown.

V was trimmed by 5 bases and J by 7 bases, leaving 21 bases between them. The CDR3 totals 16 residues. CDR1 MNHEY and CDR2 SMNVEV come from the germline V gene (reference sequence). Repertoires were generated with immunoSEQ multiplex PCR, while TCRdb's copy carries only in-frame clones and drops some. The sample records about 88,000 clones, 85% to 95% being singletons. The source of this sequence is a human donor who was the organ donor for an intestinal transplant. V and J are TRBV27 and TRBJ1-5, with D possibly being TRBD1 (6 bases). The source material was unstimulated CD4+ T cells sorted from spleen or lymph node cells, sampled before transplant. The CDR3 region has the DNA TGTGCCAGCAGTAGGAGGGGAGGGGGATGGGGACAGCCCCAGCATTTT. Translating it yields CASSRRGGGWGQPQHF.